This TCR beta chain originates from a study of blood T cell repertoires in COVID-19. Participants' reported clinical history set cohort assignment. Repertoires were generated with immunoSEQ multiplex PCR, while TCRdb's copy carries only in-frame clones and drops some. Of some 300,000 clones in the sample, 85% to 95% were seen once. CDR3 length: 12 residues. V lost 5 bases, J lost 8 bases, and 12 bases lay in between. Looked up from germline, CDR1 is SGHTA and CDR2 is FQGNSA. The J gene is TRBJ1-2, the V gene TRBV7-2; possible D gene TRBD1, 5 bases. The sequenced sample was PBMCs or T cells enriched from blood (not recorded which). The origin of this receptor is a woman in her twenties or thirties who had been exposed to COVID-19. CDR3 loop: CASSMPRGGYTF. The CDR3, as DNA: TGTGCCAGCAGCATGCCCCGGGGGGGCTACACCTTC.